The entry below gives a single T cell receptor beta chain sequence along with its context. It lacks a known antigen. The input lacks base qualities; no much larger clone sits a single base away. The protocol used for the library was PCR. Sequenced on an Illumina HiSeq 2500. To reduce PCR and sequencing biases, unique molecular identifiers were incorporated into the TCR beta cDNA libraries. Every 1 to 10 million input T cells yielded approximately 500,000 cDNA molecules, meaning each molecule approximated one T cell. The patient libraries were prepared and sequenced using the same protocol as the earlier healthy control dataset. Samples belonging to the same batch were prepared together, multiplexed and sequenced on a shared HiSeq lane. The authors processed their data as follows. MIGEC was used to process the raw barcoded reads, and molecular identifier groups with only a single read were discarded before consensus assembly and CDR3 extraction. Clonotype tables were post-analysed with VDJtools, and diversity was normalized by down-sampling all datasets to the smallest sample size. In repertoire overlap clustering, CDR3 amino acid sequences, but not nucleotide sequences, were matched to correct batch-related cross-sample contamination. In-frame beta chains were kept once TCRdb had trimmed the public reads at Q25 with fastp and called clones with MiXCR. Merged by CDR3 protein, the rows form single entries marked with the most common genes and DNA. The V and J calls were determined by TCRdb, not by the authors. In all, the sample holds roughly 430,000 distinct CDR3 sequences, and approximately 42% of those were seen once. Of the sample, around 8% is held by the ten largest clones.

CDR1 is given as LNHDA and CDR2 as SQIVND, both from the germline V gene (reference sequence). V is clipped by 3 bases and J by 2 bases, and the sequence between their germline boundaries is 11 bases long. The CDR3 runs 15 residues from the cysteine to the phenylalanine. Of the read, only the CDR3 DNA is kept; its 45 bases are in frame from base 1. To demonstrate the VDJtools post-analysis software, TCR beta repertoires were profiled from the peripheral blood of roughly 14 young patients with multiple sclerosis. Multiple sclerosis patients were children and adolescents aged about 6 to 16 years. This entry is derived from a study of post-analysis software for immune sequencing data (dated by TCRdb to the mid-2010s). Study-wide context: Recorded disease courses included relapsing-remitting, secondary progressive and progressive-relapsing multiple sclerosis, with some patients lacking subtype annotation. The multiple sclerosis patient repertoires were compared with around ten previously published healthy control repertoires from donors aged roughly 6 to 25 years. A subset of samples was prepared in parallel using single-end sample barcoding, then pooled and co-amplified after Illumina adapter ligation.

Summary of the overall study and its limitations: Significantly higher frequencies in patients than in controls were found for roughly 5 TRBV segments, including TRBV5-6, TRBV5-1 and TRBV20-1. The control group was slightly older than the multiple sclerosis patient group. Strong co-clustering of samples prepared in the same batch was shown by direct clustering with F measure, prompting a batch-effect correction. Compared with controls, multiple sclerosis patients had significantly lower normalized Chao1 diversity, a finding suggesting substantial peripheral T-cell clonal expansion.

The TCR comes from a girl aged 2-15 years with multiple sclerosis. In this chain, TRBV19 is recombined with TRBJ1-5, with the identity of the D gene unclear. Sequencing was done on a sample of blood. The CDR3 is CASSIQAGGNQPQHF. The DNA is TGTGCCAGTAGTATTCAGGCAGGTGGCAATCAGCCCCAGCATTTT.